The subject of this entry is one T cell receptor beta chain. This entry comes from a study of blood T cell repertoires in COVID-19. The V segment lost 6 bases and the J segment 8 bases; nucleotides outside the gene matches: 6. The CDR3 consists of 13 residues. As processed by the authors: For nucleated cells, counts were estimated from reference gene primer amplification. Libraries were prepared by immunoSEQ multiplex PCR; TCRdb keeps only in-frame clonotypes and omits some of them. For V, J and clone size, that table is used; D and trimming come from the DNA. The table has roughly 300,000 clones, about 85% seen once.

The TCR sequence derives from a woman aged 50 to 60 who had recovered from COVID-19. The gene calls are TRBV12-3 or TRBV12-4 and TRBJ2-1, with 8 positions matching TRBD1. Sequenced: PBMCs or T cells enriched from blood (not recorded which). The CDR3 is CASSPGTGDEQFF. The CDR3 DNA reads TGTGCCAGCAGCCCCGGGACAGGAGATGAGCAGTTCTTC.